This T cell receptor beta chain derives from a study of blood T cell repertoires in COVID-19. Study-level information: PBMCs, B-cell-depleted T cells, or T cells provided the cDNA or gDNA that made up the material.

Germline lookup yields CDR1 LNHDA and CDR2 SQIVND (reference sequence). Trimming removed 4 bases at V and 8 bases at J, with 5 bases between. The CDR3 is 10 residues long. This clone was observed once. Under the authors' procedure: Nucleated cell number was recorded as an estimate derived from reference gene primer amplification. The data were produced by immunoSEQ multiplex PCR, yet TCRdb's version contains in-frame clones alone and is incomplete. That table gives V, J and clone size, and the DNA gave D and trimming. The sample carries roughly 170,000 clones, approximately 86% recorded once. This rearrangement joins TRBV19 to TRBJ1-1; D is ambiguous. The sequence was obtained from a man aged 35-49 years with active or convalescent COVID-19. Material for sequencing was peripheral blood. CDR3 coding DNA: TGTGCCAGTAGTACCGGGGAAGCTTTCTTT. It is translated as CASSTGEAFF.